This T cell receptor beta chain derives from a study of control samples from healthy donors and cancer patients. Between the trimmed V and J ends, which lost 3 bases and 3 bases, there was a span of 9 bases. CDR3 length equals 13 residues. The germline CDR1 and CDR2 sequences are KGHSH and LQKENI. Comments on this clone: The same CDR3 arises from other DNA sequences in this sample as well.

Produced via immunoSEQ multiplex PCR; TCRdb's table is partial and in-frame only. This sample has approximately 120,000 clones, with about 87% found just once. The sequence was obtained from a man aged 55 to 69 in good health. Sequencing input: blood. This sequence joins TRBV18 and TRBJ2-7; TRBD1 might be the D (6 bases). CDR3 nucleotides: TGTGCCAGCTCACCCACAGGGAGCTACGAGCAGTACTTC. Protein sequence: CASSPTGSYEQYF.